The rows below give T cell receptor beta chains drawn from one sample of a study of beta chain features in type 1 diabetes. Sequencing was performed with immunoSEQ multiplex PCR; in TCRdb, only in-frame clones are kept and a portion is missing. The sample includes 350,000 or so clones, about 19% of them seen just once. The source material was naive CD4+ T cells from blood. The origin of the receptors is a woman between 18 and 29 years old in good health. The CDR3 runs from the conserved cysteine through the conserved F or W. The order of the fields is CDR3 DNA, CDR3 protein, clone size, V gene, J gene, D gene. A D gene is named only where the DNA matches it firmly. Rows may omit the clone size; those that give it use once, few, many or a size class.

TGTGCCAGCAGCTTAGTTCGTGAGCAGTACTTC	CASSLVREQYF	.	TRBV7-9	TRBJ2-7	.
TGCGCCAGCAGCCAAGGCGTCCGGTTGGCAGGGGGCGTTTCAGGCACAGATACGCAGTATTTT	CASSQGVRLAGGVSGTDTQYF	.	TRBV4-3	TRBJ2-3	TRBD1
TGCGCCAGCAGCCACCCGGGACAGGGTAAGATCCAGCCCCAGCATTTT	CASSHPGQGKIQPQHF	.	TRBV4-1	TRBJ1-5	TRBD1
TGTGCCACCCAGGCAGGGGTTAATGAAAAACTGTTTTTT	CATQAGVNEKLFF	.	TRBV15	TRBJ1-4	.
TGCGCCAGCAGCATGACAGGGTCAGGGGATACGCAGTATTTT	CASSMTGSGDTQYF	.	TRBV10-2	TRBJ2-3	TRBD1
TGTGCCAGCAGCTTAAGGCAGCGGGGGGGCTATGAGCAGTTCTTC	CASSLRQRGGYEQFF	.	TRBV7-8	TRBJ2-1	TRBD2
TGTGCCAGCAGCATCAGAGCGGGGAGCTACGAGCAGTACTTC	CASSIRAGSYEQYF	.	TRBV13	TRBJ2-7	TRBD2
TGTGCCAGCACCCGAGAGGGGGCGGTGGAGCAGTATTTT	CASTREGAVEQYF	.	TRBV2	TRBJ2-3	TRBD1
TGCGCCAGCAGCCAAGGGACAAATCAGCCCCAGCATTTT	CASSQGTNQPQHF	few	TRBV4-3	TRBJ1-5	.
TGCGCCAGCAGCTTGGGACGGGATGAGCAGTTCTTC	CASSLGRDEQFF	.	TRBV5-1	TRBJ2-1	.
TGTGCCTGGAGTAGAGCGGGGGAGCAGTACTTC	CAWSRAGEQYF	few	TRBV30	TRBJ2-7	TRBD2
TGTGCCTGGGGTCGGAGTCATGGCTACACCTTC	CAWGRSHGYTF	.	TRBV30	TRBJ1-2	.
TGCGCCAGCAGCTCGACAGGGGGCATGAACACTGAAGCTTTCTTT	CASSSTGGMNTEAFF	few	TRBV5-1	TRBJ1-1	TRBD1
TGTGCCAGCAGCCCGGAGACGAATCAGAATCAGCCCCAGCATTTT	CASSPETNQNQPQHF	few	TRBV7-9	TRBJ1-5	.
TGTGCCACCAGCAGAGAAGGCGGGGGTTACTACGAGCAGTACTTC	CATSREGGGYYEQYF	.	TRBV15	TRBJ2-7	TRBD2
TGCAGCGTTGAACAGCGAAGTCTGAACACTGAAGCTTTCTTT	CSVEQRSLNTEAFF	few	TRBV29-1	TRBJ1-1	.
TGTGCCAGCAATACACAGGGGGCTGGAAACACCATATATTTT	CASNTQGAGNTIYF	.	TRBV2	TRBJ1-3	TRBD1
TGCGCCAGCAGCTTGGGAGGGAGCTCCTACGAGCAGTACTTC	CASSLGGSSYEQYF	few	TRBV5-1	TRBJ2-7	.
TGTGCCAGTAGCCCTCCCCGGAATGAGCAGTTCTTC	CASSPPRNEQFF	few	TRBV19	TRBJ2-1	.
TGTGCCAGCAGCCCCCGGGTGACGCTTTCCGAGCAGTACTTC	CASSPRVTLSEQYF	few	TRBV9	TRBJ2-7	.
TGTGCCAGCAGCTCCCTAGCGGGAAACACCGGGGAGCTGTTTTTT	CASSSLAGNTGELFF	.	TRBV5-4	TRBJ2-2	TRBD2
TGTGCCAGCAGCGCCGGGACAGGGCCACAAGAGACCCAGTACTTC	CASSAGTGPQETQYF	.	TRBV9	TRBJ2-5	TRBD1
TGTGCCAGCAGTGTTGGGGCTGCACGCTATGGCTACACCTTC	CASSVGAARYGYTF	.	TRBV6-1	TRBJ1-2	.